The 22 T cell receptor beta chains reported below all come from one sample, sequenced in a study of cytomegalovirus exposure and HLA in healthy donors. 60 Vbeta and 13 Jbeta primers were used in PCR. Assay: immunoSEQ multiplex PCR; the TCRdb copy retains only in-frame clones and omits some. This sample has 170,000 or so clones, with about four fifths found just once. Material: PBMCs. The receptors derive from a male donor in good health and CMV-seronegative.

V gene TRBV15 combines with J gene TRBJ2-1; 9 bases map to TRBD2. CDR3 length: 14 amino acids. Looked up from germline, CDR1 is LNHNV and CDR2 is YYDKDF (reference sequence). Trimming cost V 5 bases and J 2 bases; bases outside gene matches: 1. The CDR3 here is CATSPSGAYNEQFF. In nucleotides, the CDR3 is TGTGCCACCAGCCCTAGCGGGGCCTACAATGAGCAGTTCTTC.

The genes are TRBV6-5 and TRBJ1-5; D is perhaps TRBD1 (5 bases). CDR1 MNHEY and CDR2 SVGAGI come from the germline V gene. The V end was cut by 4 bases, the J end by 9 bases, with 16 bases between. The CDR3 length is 14 residues. The CDR3 sequence: CASSSGELSGPQHF. The CDR3 DNA sequence: TGTGCCAGCAGTTCGGGGGAGCTGAGTGGGCCCCAGCATTTT.

V gene TRBV6-6 combines with J gene TRBJ1-1, with D unclear. The CDR3 contains 11 residues. The V end was cut by 7 bases, the J end by 11 bases, with 14 bases between. Germline V gene lookup returns CDR1 MNHNY and CDR2 SVGAGI (reference sequence). CDR3 sequence (DNA): TGTGCCAGCATCCGAGGGTCGGAGGCTTTCTTT. It encodes CASIRGSEAFF.

The DNA for the CDR3 is TGTGCCAGCAGCCAGGGGCAGTACAATCAGCCCCAGCATTTT. It encodes CASSQGQYNQPQHF. The chain is built from TRBV6-6 and TRBJ1-5, with a weak D call TRBD1 (6 bases). CDR1 is MNHNY and CDR2 is SVGAGI in the germline V gene (reference sequence). The CDR3 has 14 residues. V lost 6 bases and J 3 bases, leaving 12 bases between the germline ends.

This clone was seen more than once but under ten times. The chain combines TRBV19 with TRBJ1-2; possibly TRBD1 for D (6 bases). V lost 5 bases and J lost 4, with 14 bases in between. The germline V gene has CDR1 LNHDA and CDR2 SQIVND (reference sequence). CDR3 size: 14 residues. Here the CDR3 DNA reads TGTGCCAGTAGTCCCTCAGGGGCCCCCTATGGCTACACCTTC. It yields the protein CASSPSGAPYGYTF.

This clone was detected only once. The rearrangement links TRBV15 to TRBJ2-7, with D tentatively TRBD2 (6 bases). Deletions cut 0 bases from V and 3 bases from J, with 12 bases between. From germline, CDR1 is LNHNV and CDR2 YYDKDF (reference sequence). The CDR3 extends over 15 amino acids. The CDR3 reads CATSRERGGNYEQYF. CDR3 in DNA: TGTGCCACCAGCAGAGAGAGGGGCGGGAACTACGAGCAGTACTTC. Supplemented by reference TRBV15 and TRBJ2-7, the full variable domain reads DAMVIQNPRYQVTQFGKPVTLSCSQTLNHNVMYWYQQKSSQAPKLLFHYYDKDFNNEADTPDNFQSRRPNTSFCFLDIRSPGLGDTAMYLCATSRERGGNYEQYFGPGTRLTVT.

The V call is TRBV30, the J call TRBJ2-7; the D gene is possibly TRBD2 (5 bases). This CDR3 comprises 15 residues. V lost 0 bases and J lost 0, with 12 bases in between. Germline V CDR1 and CDR2: GTSNPN, SVGIG (reference sequence). CDR3 protein: CAWSVEVRPSYEQYF. DNA for the CDR3: TGTGCCTGGAGTGTGGAGGTCCGCCCCTCCTACGAGCAGTACTTC.

The count of this clone is one. V and J are TRBV7-8 and TRBJ2-7, with 11 bases identical to TRBD2. Germline assignment: CDR1 SGHVS and CDR2 FQNEAQ. V lost 3 bases to trimming and J lost 3 bases; unmatched junction nucleotides: 10. The CDR3 has 17 residues. DNA of the CDR3: TGTGCCAGCAGCTTCAGAGTGGTGACTAGCGGGAACTACGAGCAGTACTTC. Amino acid sequence: CASSFRVVTSGNYEQYF.

This clone turned up a few times. The genes are TRBV28 and TRBJ2-6, with 7 bases lining up with TRBD1. Germline CDR1 is MDHEN and CDR2 is SYDVKM. The CDR3 spans 17 residues. V lost 8 bases to trimming and J lost 0 bases; unmatched junction nucleotides: 10. The CDR3 region has the DNA TGTGCCAGCCTCGAAGGGGGCTCCCTCTCTGGGGCCAACGTCCTGACTTTC. This codes for CASLEGGSLSGANVLTF.

This chain uses TRBV6-1 with TRBJ2-7, with D possibly TRBD1 on 6 matching bases. This CDR3 comprises 17 residues. The germline V and J ends were trimmed by 0 bases and 5 bases, with 20 bases remaining between them. The germline V gene has CDR1 MNHNS and CDR2 SASEGT. The CDR3 loop reads CASSEAPGQRLPHEQYF. The CDR3 coding sequence is TGTGCCAGCAGTGAAGCTCCAGGACAGAGGCTGCCCCACGAGCAGTACTTC.

This chain joins TRBV19 and TRBJ2-1; 9 bases align to TRBD2. Germline V CDR1 and CDR2: LNHDA, SQIVND (reference sequence). J gave up 8 bases and V 7 bases, and 15 bases lay outside the gene matches. The length of the CDR3 is 16 residues. In nucleotides, the CDR3 is TGTGCCAGTAATGGGGTAGCGGGAGTCAGTCGTCATGAGCAGTTCTTC. Translation gives CASNGVAGVSRHEQFF.

The rearrangement links TRBV27 to TRBJ1-2, with D perhaps TRBD1 (5 bases). The CDR3 loop spans 15 amino acids. V was pared by 5 bases and J by 3 bases, with 16 bases between. Germline V gene sequence: CDR1 MNHEY, CDR2 SMNVEV (reference sequence). CDR3 protein: CASSPTGERDYGYTF. In DNA form, the CDR3 reads TGTGCCAGCAGTCCAACGGGGGAAAGGGACTATGGCTACACCTTC.

This chain links TRBV20-1 with TRBJ2-7; D possibly corresponds to TRBD2 (5 bases). Germline V gene lookup returns CDR1 DFQATT and CDR2 SNEGSKA (reference sequence). The CDR3 has 10 residues. Trimming removed 6 bases from V and 10 bases from J, with 13 bases in between. CDR3 bases: TGCAGTGCCAGCAGAGGGCGTCAGTACTTC. Encoded protein: CSASRGRQYF.

This clone was recorded only once. This chain connects TRBV19 to TRBJ1-1; TRBD1 might be the D (6 bases). The CDR3 is 15 amino acids. V lost 5 bases and J 4 bases, leaving 17 bases between the germline ends. Germline V lookup: CDR1 LNHDA, CDR2 SQIVND (reference sequence). The CDR3 is CASSAAGTPGTEAFF. CDR3 DNA sequence: TGTGCCAGTAGTGCCGCCGGGACACCGGGCACTGAAGCTTTCTTT.

The CDR3 DNA reads as TGTGCCTGGAAAGAGAATTCACCCCTCCACTTT. Its translation is CAWKENSPLHF. The chain recombines TRBV30 with TRBJ1-6, with D uncertain. Trimming left V 4 bases short and J 7 bases short, with 5 bases between. The CDR3 is 11 amino acids. CDR1 GTSNPN and CDR2 SVGIG come from the germline V gene (reference sequence).

The V gene is TRBV7-9, the J gene TRBJ2-1; D is ambiguous. Germline V lookup: CDR1 SEHNR, CDR2 FQNEAQ (reference sequence). V lost 0 bases and J 5 bases, leaving 11 bases between the germline ends. This CDR3 has 15 amino acids. The CDR3 region has the DNA TGTGCCAGCAGCTTAGCCCAGTGGGCTAACAATGAGCAGTTCTTC. Amino acid sequence: CASSLAQWANNEQFF.

The chain is built from TRBV19 and TRBJ1-1, with 8 nucleotides matching TRBD1. The CDR3 totals 15 residues. Germline loops: CDR1 LNHDA, CDR2 SQIVND (reference sequence). V was clipped by 7 bases and J by 3 bases; unmatched bases: 10. The CDR3 nucleotides read TGTGCCAGTAACCCCTGGACAGGGATCGACACTGAAGCTTTCTTT. It specifies CASNPWTGIDTEAFF.

The chain carries TRBV6-4 and TRBJ1-1; perhaps TRBD1 as D (6 bases). Between the trimmed V and J ends, which lost 6 bases and 0 bases, there was a span of 14 bases. In germline, CDR1 is MRHNA, CDR2 SNTAGT. This CDR3 spans 15 amino acids. The CDR3 DNA follows: TGTGCCAGCAGGCCAAGGGACAACATGAACACTGAAGCTTTCTTT. Translation gives CASRPRDNMNTEAFF.

V gene TRBV28 combines with J gene TRBJ2-5, with 8 bases fitting TRBD2. The ends lost 5 bases at V and 3 bases at J; junction bases unmatched: 8. Looked up from germline, CDR1 is MDHEN and CDR2 is SYDVKM. The CDR3 sequence is 15 residues long. CDR3 residues: CASSPRTSNKETQYF. The CDR3 DNA follows: TGTGCCAGCAGTCCCCGGACTAGCAACAAAGAGACCCAGTACTTC.

The chain is built from TRBV4-1 and TRBJ1-2, with 8 positions matching TRBD1. After removal of 0 bases from V and 4 bases from J, the junction contained 4 bases not matched to a gene. This CDR3 has 15 residues. Per the germline V gene, CDR1 is MGHRA and CDR2 is YSYEKL. As DNA, the CDR3 is TGCGCCAGCAGCCAAGATGTAGGACAGGGCTATGGCTACACCTTC. It codes for CASSQDVGQGYGYTF.

CDR3 region: CASSFPGVLAEAFF. The CDR3 nucleotides are TGTGCCAGCAGCTTCCCAGGGGTTCTGGCTGAAGCTTTCTTT. The rearrangement joins TRBV7-9 to TRBJ1-1, with D perhaps TRBD1 (6 bases). V lost 3 bases and J 6 bases, leaving 14 bases between the germline ends. Germline CDR1 is SEHNR and CDR2 is FQNEAQ (reference sequence). The CDR3 runs 14 residues. The full variable domain, in which reference TRBV7-9 and TRBJ1-1 provide the parts outside the CDR3, is DTGVSQNPRHKITKRGQNVTFRCDPISEHNRLYWYRQTLGQGPEFLTYFQNEAQLEKSRLLSDRFSAERPKGSFSTLEIQRTEQGDSAMYLCASSFPGVLAEAFFGQGTRLTVV.

The rearrangement uses TRBV19 and TRBJ2-7; 7 bases are a match to TRBD1. CDR1 LNHDA and CDR2 SQIVND come from the germline V gene (reference sequence). CDR3 size: 17 residues. J was trimmed by 2 bases and V by 1 base; bases with no gene match: 11. The CDR3 spells CASSIGPGTANTYEQYF. The DNA of the CDR3 is TGTGCCAGTAGTATAGGCCCTGGGACAGCCAACACCTACGAGCAGTACTTC.